Shown below are 8 T cell receptor beta chains from a single sample sequenced in a study of T cells expressing NK-cell markers. Using the 5' RACE reads, TCRdb records one entry per CDR3 protein without DNA. The specimen's table records 300,000 to 500,000 distinct CDR3 sequences. The sample taken for sequencing was blood T cells: a sorted CD56 or NKG2C T cell subset, CD4+ or CD8+ T cells, or bulk PBMC T cells (not recorded which). The receptors originated from a woman in her fifties or sixties in good health.

This chain joins TRBV20-1 and TRBJ2-5. This CDR3 has 14 amino acids. Germline CDR1 and CDR2: DFQATT and SNEGSKA (reference sequence). The CDR3 reads CSASERNSQETQYF.

The CDR3 is CASSPPGGAYNEQFF. The chain employs TRBV23-1 and TRBJ2-1. TRBV23-1 is given ORF status, its function remaining uncertain. The CDR3 has 15 amino acids.

CDR3 protein: CASSQVTGAAPDTQYF. The V call is TRBV4-2, the J call TRBJ2-3; with no DNA, the TCRdb D assignment of TRBD2 cannot be verified. Germline loops: CDR1 LGHNA, CDR2 YNFKEQ. The CDR3 is made up of 16 amino acids.

V usage is TRBV6-5 and J usage is TRBJ2-3; TCRdb's D gene call, TRBD1, goes unchecked for lack of DNA. The CDR3 sequence is 13 residues long. Germline assignment: CDR1 MNHEY and CDR2 SVGAGI. The CDR3 region is CASRTDPTDTQYF.

The chain has TRBV5-8 and TRBJ1-1. Germline-derived CDR1 and CDR2 are SGHTS and YDEGEE. This CDR3 is built from 14 residues. The CDR3 is CASSLAVKNTEAFF.

The chain couples TRBV4-1 to TRBJ1-1. Germline V CDR1 and CDR2: MGHRA, YSYEKL. The CDR3 has 14 amino acids. The CDR3 here is CASSQERMNTEAFF.

V is TRBV10-2 and J is TRBJ2-3; no DNA is available, so the TRBD2 call from TCRdb remains unchecked. From germline, CDR1 is WSHSY and CDR2 SAAADI. The CDR3 extends over 16 amino acids. CDR3 residues: CASRDSSGPSTDTQYF.

The chain uses TRBV25-1 and TRBJ2-3; TCRdb selects TRBD1, and the lack of DNA leaves this call unchecked. This CDR3 has 12 amino acids. The germline gives CDR1 MGHDK, CDR2 SYGVNS. CDR3: CASTRGPDTQYF.